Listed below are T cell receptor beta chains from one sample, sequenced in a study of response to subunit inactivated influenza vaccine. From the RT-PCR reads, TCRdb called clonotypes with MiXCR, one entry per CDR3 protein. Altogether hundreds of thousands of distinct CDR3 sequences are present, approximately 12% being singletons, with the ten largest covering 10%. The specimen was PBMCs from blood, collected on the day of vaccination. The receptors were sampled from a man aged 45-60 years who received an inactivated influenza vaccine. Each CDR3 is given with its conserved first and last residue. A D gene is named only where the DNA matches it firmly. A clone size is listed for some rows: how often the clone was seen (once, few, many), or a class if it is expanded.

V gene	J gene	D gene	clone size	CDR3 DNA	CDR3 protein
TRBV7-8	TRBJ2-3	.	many	TGTGCCAGCAGCCCGATACACCCTATGGCGGATACGCAGTATTTT	CASSPIHPMADTQYF
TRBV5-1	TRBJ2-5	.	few	TGCGCCAGCAGCCCGCCGGACCCGCTTGGGACCCAGTACTTC	CASSPPDPLGTQYF
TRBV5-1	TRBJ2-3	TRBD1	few	TGCGCCAGCAGCTTGGACCTCCGGACAGGGACTAGCACAGATACGCAGTATTTT	CASSLDLRTGTSTDTQYF
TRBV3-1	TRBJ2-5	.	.	TGTGCCAGCAGCCAAGAAGGGCTAGCGTTGCAAGAGACCCAGTACTTC	CASSQEGLALQETQYF
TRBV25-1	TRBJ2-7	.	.	TGTGCCAGCAGTGGATTCCGGGGGATCTACGAGCAGTACTTC	CASSGFRGIYEQYF
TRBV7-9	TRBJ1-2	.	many	TGTGCCAGCAGCTTAGGGGATGTTAACTATGGCTACACCTTC	CASSLGDVNYGYTF
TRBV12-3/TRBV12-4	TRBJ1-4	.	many	TGTGCCAGCAGCGAAGACAGCAAATCAACTAATGAAAAACTGTTTTTT	CASSEDSKSTNEKLFF
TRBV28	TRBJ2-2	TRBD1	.	TGTGCCAGCAGTTTTTCTGGAACAGGGGGACCGAACACCGGGGAGCTGTTTTTT	CASSFSGTGGPNTGELFF
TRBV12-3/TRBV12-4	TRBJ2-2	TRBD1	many	TGTGCCAGCAGTAGACAGGGGGACACCGGGGAGCTGTTTTTT	CASSRQGDTGELFF
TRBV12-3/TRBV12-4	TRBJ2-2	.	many	TGTGCCAGCAGTTTGATGGGGGCCGGGGAGCTGTTTTTT	CASSLMGAGELFF
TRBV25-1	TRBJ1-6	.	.	TGTGCCAGCAGTGAGGTGGCAGTTAGTTCACCCCTCCACTTT	CASSEVAVSSPLHF
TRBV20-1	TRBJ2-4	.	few	TGCAGTGCTAGAGATCGAATAGGGGCGTCGGACATTCAGTACTTC	CSARDRIGASDIQYF
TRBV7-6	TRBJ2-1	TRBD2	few	TGTGCCAGCAGCCAGCCCTTTGGACTAGCGGGAGATGAGCAGTTCTTC	CASSQPFGLAGDEQFF
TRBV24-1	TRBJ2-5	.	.	TGTGCCACCAGTGGGAGACAAAACCAAGAGACCCAGTACTTC	CATSGRQNQETQYF